Each of the 20 T cell receptor beta chains below was sequenced from the same sample in a study of shared clonotypes between healthy human individuals. TCRdb's copy holds only in-frame clones and misses some; the assay was immunoSEQ multiplex PCR. Of 1.5 million to 1.9 million clones listed, nearly 99% are singletons. Sequencing input: naive CD4+ T cells sorted from blood. Stated subset: CD45RA+ positively selected. These receptors were obtained from a man younger than 45 in good health.

The chain has TRBV7-9 and TRBJ1-4, with D unclear. Germline V lookup: CDR1 SEHNR, CDR2 FQNEAQ (reference sequence). The V gene lost 6 bases and the J gene lost 9 bases, with 8 bases spanning the gap. The CDR3 runs to 11 residues. CDR3 in DNA: TGTGCCAGCAGTTCGGAAAAAAAACTGTTTTTT. This gives the protein CASSSEKKLFF.

The rearrangement uses TRBV27 and TRBJ2-5; D might be TRBD1 or TRBD2, each matching 5 bases. The germline gives CDR1 MNHEY, CDR2 SMNVEV (reference sequence). V dropped 2 bases and J dropped 12 bases, with 22 bases sitting between them. CDR3 size: 15 residues. This CDR3 is CASSLLLSSGRPEYF. In nucleotides, the CDR3 is TGTGCCAGCAGTTTACTGCTAAGCTCGGGACGCCCCGAGTACTTC.

The chain uses TRBV27 and TRBJ2-7; a possible D gene is TRBD2 (5 bases). In germline, CDR1 is MNHEY, CDR2 SMNVEV (reference sequence). CDR3 length: 16 residues. V was trimmed by 1 base and J by 2 bases, leaving 15 bases between them. The CDR3 DNA follows: TGTGCCAGCAGTTTATTCGTGCTGGGGAGTCCCTACGAGCAGTACTTC. This encodes CASSLFVLGSPYEQYF.

The chain couples TRBV11-3 to TRBJ2-7, with 7 bases matching TRBD1. With V trimmed by 4 bases and J by 2 bases, 5 bases remained unmatched. Germline loops: CDR1 SGHNT, CDR2 YENEEA. This CDR3 is 14 amino acids long. Written as DNA, the CDR3 is TGTGCCAGCAGCTCCGGGACAGATCCCTACGAGCAGTACTTC. Translating it yields CASSSGTDPYEQYF.

The rearrangement links TRBV5-1 to TRBJ2-3; the D gene could be TRBD1 or TRBD2 (5 bases each). The germline V gene encodes CDR1 SGHRS and CDR2 YFSETQ. CDR3 size: 15 residues. The germline V and J ends were trimmed by 0 bases and 3 bases, with 11 bases remaining between them. The CDR3 DNA reads TGCGCCAGCAGCTTGGATGGGGGAGCAACAGATACGCAGTATTTT. Its protein is CASSLDGGATDTQYF.

The gene calls are TRBV7-2 and TRBJ2-7, with a weak D call TRBD1 (6 bases). Germline CDR1 SGHTA, CDR2 FQGNSA. V was clipped by 1 base and J by 2 bases, with 18 bases between them. This CDR3 is built from 17 residues. The CDR3 loop reads CASSLVVTQGPTYEQYF. CDR3 nucleotides: TGTGCCAGCAGCTTAGTAGTTACTCAGGGGCCTACCTACGAGCAGTACTTC.

The chain recombines TRBV28 with TRBJ2-4, with 12 bases matching TRBD2. Trimming cost V 4 bases and J 6 bases; bases outside gene matches: 4. From germline, CDR1 is MDHEN and CDR2 SYDVKM. The CDR3 runs 15 residues. The CDR3 region has the DNA TGTGCCAGCAGTTCTAGCGGGAGGGAGGGAAACATTCAGTACTTC. The encoded protein is CASSSSGREGNIQYF. Supplemented by reference TRBV28 and TRBJ2-4, the full variable domain reads DVKVTQSSRYLVKRTGEKVFLECVQDMDHENMFWYRQDPGLGLRLIYFSYDVKMKEKGDIPEGYSVSREKKERFSLILESASTNQTSMYLCASSSSGREGNIQYFGAGTRLSVL.

The V and J genes are TRBV19 and TRBJ2-6; 13 bases map to TRBD2. This CDR3 contains 16 residues. CDR1 is LNHDA and CDR2 is SQIVND in the germline V gene (reference sequence). V was clipped by 11 bases and J by 2 bases; unmatched bases: 6. The CDR3 bases are TGTGCCTCGGCGGGACTAGCGGGACCTGGGGCCAACGTCCTGACTTTC. This sequence encodes CASAGLAGPGANVLTF.

The rearrangement links TRBV5-4 to TRBJ2-1; 8 bases map to TRBD2. The CDR3 totals 15 residues. V dropped 1 base and J dropped 4; count of bases not matched to a gene: 4. In germline, CDR1 is SGHNT, CDR2 YYREEE (reference sequence). CDR3 DNA sequence: TGTGCCAGCAGCTTGATCGGGAGGGGTTACAATGAGCAGTTCTTC. Its protein is CASSLIGRGYNEQFF.

The chain recombines TRBV28 with TRBJ1-2; TRBD1 might be the D (6 bases). V lost 4 bases and J lost 8, with 11 bases in between. The germline V gene encodes CDR1 MDHEN and CDR2 SYDVKM. The CDR3 runs 12 residues. The CDR3 region is CASSSPGEGYTF. The CDR3 DNA sequence: TGTGCCAGCAGTTCGCCAGGGGAAGGCTACACCTTC.

This sequence joins TRBV7-9 and TRBJ1-4; TRBD1 is a possible D gene (6 bases). V shed 3 bases and J shed 8 bases, with 7 bases lying between them. The CDR3 is 12 amino acids. In germline, CDR1 is SEHNR, CDR2 FQNEAQ (reference sequence). CDR3 sequence: CASSLRGEKLFF. The CDR3 DNA reads TGTGCCAGCAGCTTGAGGGGGGAAAAACTGTTTTTT.

This chain links TRBV30 with TRBJ1-5; no definite D call. This CDR3 contains 13 residues. Germline V gene data show CDR1 as GTSNPN and CDR2 as SVGIG (reference sequence). V was pared by 1 base and J by 6 bases, with 10 bases between. CDR3 nucleotide sequence: TGTGCCTGGAGTGCTTCGGTGGGTCAGCCCCAGCATTTT. This translates into CAWSASVGQPQHF.

V and J are TRBV28 and TRBJ1-4; D uncertain. Trimming stripped 2 bases from V and 0 bases from J, with 4 bases between. The CDR3 has 14 amino acids. Per germline, CDR1 MDHEN and CDR2 SYDVKM. Written as DNA, the CDR3 is TGTGCCAGCAGTTTACCATCAACTAATGAAAAACTGTTTTTT. It encodes CASSLPSTNEKLFF.

The chain recombines TRBV11-3 with TRBJ2-1, with 7 bases lining up with TRBD2. CDR3 length: 14 amino acids. V dropped 5 bases and J dropped 4; count of bases not matched to a gene: 5. The germline gives CDR1 SGHNT, CDR2 YENEEA. CDR3 DNA: TGTGCCAGCAGCACCCGAGCGGGATACAATGAGCAGTTCTTC. The encoded protein is CASSTRAGYNEQFF.

On this clone: At the DNA level, this CDR3 is encoded by other sequences in the same sample as well. This chain joins TRBV30 and TRBJ1-2, with D maybe TRBD1 (5 bases). Trimming took 0 bases from V and 2 from J, leaving 7 bases between them. Germline loops: CDR1 GTSNPN, CDR2 SVGIG (reference sequence). The CDR3 runs 13 residues. The CDR3 protein is CAWSVRGNYGYTF. The DNA of the CDR3 is TGTGCCTGGAGTGTACGGGGGAACTATGGCTACACCTTC.

This chain links TRBV5-1 with TRBJ1-2; possibly TRBD1 for D (6 bases). CDR1 and CDR2 (germline): SGHRS, YFSETQ. The ends were cut back, 4 bases at V and 8 bases at J, with 18 bases in the middle. The CDR3 contains 14 residues. CDR3 sequence reads: CASSPGTTPVGYTF. CDR3 in DNA: TGCGCCAGCAGCCCTGGGACAACTCCGGTAGGCTACACCTTC.

J is TRBJ1-5 and V is TRBV27; 10 nucleotides line up with TRBD1. V lost 5 bases to trimming and J lost 6 bases; unmatched junction nucleotides: 7. Germline values: CDR1 MNHEY, CDR2 SMNVEV (reference sequence). The length of the CDR3 is 15 residues. CDR3 in DNA: TGTGCCAGCAGTCAAACACGGGACAGGGGTCAGCCCCAGCATTTT. The encoded protein is CASSQTRDRGQPQHF.

The J gene is TRBJ2-3, the V gene TRBV28; 7 bases are a match to TRBD1. Germline CDR1 and CDR2: MDHEN and SYDVKM. The CDR3 is 15 amino acids. Losses at the gene ends were 3 bases for V and 3 bases for J; bases not matched to a gene: 6. The CDR3 is CASSFKQGSTDTQYF. DNA of the CDR3: TGTGCCAGCAGTTTTAAACAGGGGAGTACAGATACGCAGTATTTT.

The chain employs TRBV11-2 and TRBJ2-2; the match to TRBD1 covers 10 bases. V trimming: 6 bases; J trimming: 1 base; junction bases outside the gene matches: 8. CDR3 length equals 17 residues. CDR1 and CDR2 (germline): SGHAT, FQNNGV. CDR3 in amino acids: CASRTLRDRGNTGELFF. The CDR3 DNA reads as TGTGCCAGCAGGACCCTTAGGGACAGGGGGAACACCGGGGAGCTGTTTTTT.

The chain carries TRBV27 and TRBJ1-5, with a tentative D call TRBD1 (5 bases). V was shortened by 0 bases and J by 5 bases, with 8 bases between the two germline ends. The germline V gene encodes CDR1 MNHEY and CDR2 SMNVEV (reference sequence). The CDR3 loop spans 14 amino acids. CDR3 in amino acids: CASSLSAGDQPQHF. CDR3 DNA: TGTGCCAGCAGTTTATCGGCGGGGGATCAGCCCCAGCATTTT.